The T cell receptor beta chain described here comes from a study of blood T cell repertoires in COVID-19. Study as a whole: The United States, Italy and Spain were the sources of the acute and convalescent COVID-19 samples. PBMCs, B-cell-depleted T cells, or T cells provided the cDNA or gDNA that made up the material.

V lost 4 bases, J lost 8 bases, and 8 bases stayed unmatched. CDR3 size: 14 residues. CDR1 and CDR2 (germline): SGHRS, YFSETQ. Study processing details: Nucleated cell counts were estimated from reference gene primer amplification. Method: immunoSEQ multiplex PCR; TCRdb's copy keeps in-frame clones and lacks some. V, J and clone size reflect that table, while D and trimming were determined from the DNA. The data contain 200,000 to 250,000 clones, 84% of them singletons. The table lists this clone with a count of one. The source of this sequence is a man aged 25-40 years with active or convalescent COVID-19. The sequencing sample was made of peripheral blood. The V gene is TRBV5-1, the J gene TRBJ1-2, with TRBD1 identical over 10 bases. Written as DNA, the CDR3 is TGCGCCAGCAGCGCGGGACAGGGGAATGGAGGCTACACCTTC. It codes for CASSAGQGNGGYTF. The full variable domain, rest sourced from reference TRBV5-1 and TRBJ1-2, is KAGVTQTPRYLIKTRGQQVTLSCSPISGHRSVSWYQQTPGQGLQFLFEYFSETQRNKGNFPGRFSGRQFSNSRSEMNVSTLELGDSALYLCASSAGQGNGGYTFGSGTRLTVV.